This TCR beta chain was identified during a study of blood T cell repertoires in COVID-19. V was clipped by 4 bases and J by 4 bases, with 16 bases between them. CDR1 and CDR2 from the germline V gene are SNHLY and FYNNEI. The CDR3 is 15 amino acids. In the original analysis: Counts of nucleated cells, estimated from reference gene primer amplification, were obtained. Using immunoSEQ multiplex PCR, the repertoire was profiled, and TCRdb retains in-frame clones only, with some absent. V and J calls and clone size follow that table, whereas D and trimming were derived from the DNA. The sample yields 200,000 to 300,000 clones, about 87% seen once.

This sequence joins TRBV2 and TRBJ2-5; no reliable D call. This TCR derives from a woman between 40 and 50 years old who had recovered from COVID-19. Material: peripheral blood. Here the CDR3 reads CASSVSSHPGETQYF. CDR3 sequence (DNA): TGTGCCAGCAGTGTGTCGAGCCACCCTGGAGAGACCCAGTACTTC.